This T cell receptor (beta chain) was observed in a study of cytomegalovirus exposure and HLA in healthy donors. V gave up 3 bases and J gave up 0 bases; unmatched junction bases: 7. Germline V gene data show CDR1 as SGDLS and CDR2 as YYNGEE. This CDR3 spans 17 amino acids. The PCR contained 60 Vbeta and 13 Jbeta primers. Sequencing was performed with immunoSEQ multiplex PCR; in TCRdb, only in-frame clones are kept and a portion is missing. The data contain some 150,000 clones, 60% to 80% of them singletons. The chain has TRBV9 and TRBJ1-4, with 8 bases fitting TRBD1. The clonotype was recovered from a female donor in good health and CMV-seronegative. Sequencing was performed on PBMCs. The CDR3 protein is CASSGRTGPATNEKLFF. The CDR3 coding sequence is TGTGCCAGCAGCGGACGGACAGGGCCTGCAACTAATGAAAAACTGTTTTTT.